Included here is one T cell receptor (beta chain) sequence, with context. Its antigen is as yet unknown. The conserved final phenylalanine or tryptophan is absent from the CDR3, which likely points to a read error. Because the CDR3's place on the DNA is in doubt, the DNA is left out and the CDR3 is given as listed by TCRdb. Profiled with immunoSEQ multiplex PCR; TCRdb holds only in-frame clones, not every one. The sample includes around 25,000 clones, roughly 80% of them seen just once. The data belong to a study of follicular helper T cells after annual influenza vaccination. Study-wide findings and caveats: Recurrent ICOS+CD38+ cTfh clonotypes included tetramer and AIM influenza-specific ones.

Sample time point: 2014-2015 season, pre-vaccination. Donors were community-dwelling with no influenza vaccine in the prior 6 months. This TCR was sampled from an adult who received the influenza vaccine. Source: CXCR5+ CD38- circulating T follicular helper cells from blood, taken on the day of influenza vaccination. Subset indicated: circulating Tfh, non-naive CD4+CXCR5+PD-1+ (ICOS+CD38+ or ICOS-CD38-).

CDR3 residues: CASHVEGTSGG. The rearrangement links TRBV6-4 to TRBJ2-6; TRBD2, the D gene given by the table, was not confirmed from the DNA. The CDR3 extends over 11 residues, inclusive of both ends. Looked up from germline, CDR1 is MRHNA and CDR2 is SNTAGT.